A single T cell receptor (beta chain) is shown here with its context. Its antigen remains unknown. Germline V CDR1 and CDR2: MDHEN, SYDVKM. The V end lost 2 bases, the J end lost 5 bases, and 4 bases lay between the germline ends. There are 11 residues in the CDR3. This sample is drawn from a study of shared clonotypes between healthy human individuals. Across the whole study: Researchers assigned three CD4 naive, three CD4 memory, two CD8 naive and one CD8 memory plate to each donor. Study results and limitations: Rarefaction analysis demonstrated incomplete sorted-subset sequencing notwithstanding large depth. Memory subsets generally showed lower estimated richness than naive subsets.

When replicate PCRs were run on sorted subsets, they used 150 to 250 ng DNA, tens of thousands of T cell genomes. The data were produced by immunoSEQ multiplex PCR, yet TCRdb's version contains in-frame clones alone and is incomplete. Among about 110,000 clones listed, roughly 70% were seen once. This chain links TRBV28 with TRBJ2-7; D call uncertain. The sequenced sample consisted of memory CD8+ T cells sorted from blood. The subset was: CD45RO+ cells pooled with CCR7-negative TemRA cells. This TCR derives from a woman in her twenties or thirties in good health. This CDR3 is CASSLINEQYF. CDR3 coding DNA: TGTGCCAGCAGTTTAATCAACGAGCAGTACTTC.